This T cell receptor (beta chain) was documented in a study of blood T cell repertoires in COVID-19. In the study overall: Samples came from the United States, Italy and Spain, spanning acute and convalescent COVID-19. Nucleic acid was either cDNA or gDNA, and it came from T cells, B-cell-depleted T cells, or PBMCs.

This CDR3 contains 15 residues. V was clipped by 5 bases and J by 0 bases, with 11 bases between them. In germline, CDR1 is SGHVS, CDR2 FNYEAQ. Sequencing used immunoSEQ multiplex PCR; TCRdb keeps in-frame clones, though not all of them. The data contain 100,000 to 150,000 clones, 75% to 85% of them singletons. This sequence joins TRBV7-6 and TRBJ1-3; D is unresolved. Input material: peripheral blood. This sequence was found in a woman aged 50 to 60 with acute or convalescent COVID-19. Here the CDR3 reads CASSPWAGSGNTIYF. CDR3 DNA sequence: TGTGCCAGCAGCCCATGGGCAGGCTCTGGAAACACCATATATTTT.